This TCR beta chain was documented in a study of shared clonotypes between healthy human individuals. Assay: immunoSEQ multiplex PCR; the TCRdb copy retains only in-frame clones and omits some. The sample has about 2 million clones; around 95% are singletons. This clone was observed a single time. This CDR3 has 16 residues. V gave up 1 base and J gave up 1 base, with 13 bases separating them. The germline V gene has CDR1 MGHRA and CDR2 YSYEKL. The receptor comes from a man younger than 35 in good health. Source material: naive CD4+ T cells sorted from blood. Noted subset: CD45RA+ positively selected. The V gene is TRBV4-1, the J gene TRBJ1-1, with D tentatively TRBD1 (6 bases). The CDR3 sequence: CASSQAQQGWNTEAFF. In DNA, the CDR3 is TGCGCCAGCAGCCAAGCCCAACAGGGCTGGAACACTGAAGCTTTCTTT.